This T cell receptor beta chain emerged from a study of regulatory T cells in long-lasting Graves disease. Study overall: Antithyroid drugs had been taken under 3 months by newly diagnosed Graves' patients.

Germline V gives CDR1 MDHEN, CDR2 SYDVKM. The CDR3 consists of 10 residues. The V segment lost 10 bases and the J segment 8 bases; nucleotides outside the gene matches: 3. Time point noted: newly diagnosed GD, antithyroid drugs for less than 3 months. From PBMCs, RNA was extracted and then used to make the TCR library. Arm-PCR of CDR3 regions with iRepertoire HTBI primers generated TCR beta libraries. TCRdb ran MiXCR on the multiplex PCR reads and lists one entry per CDR3 protein. The sample lists about 350,000 distinct CDR3 sequences; over 15% were seen once. A further study also used this sample, focusing on T cells in Graves' hyperthyroidism and ophthalmopathy. That publication notes: Blood also carried most thyroid clonotypes expanded above 0.001.

This receptor was obtained from a man aged 40-49 years with Graves disease. Specimen: peripheral blood mononuclear cells (PBMCs), collected at new diagnosis, from a patient treated with antithyroid drugs. This chain links TRBV28 with TRBJ1-2; 8 bases map to TRBD1. The chain's CDR3 is CATGGEGYTF. In DNA, the CDR3 is TGTGCCACAGGGGGCGAAGGCTACACCTTC.